These 27 T cell receptor beta chains share one sample of origin, sequenced in a study of control samples from healthy donors and cancer patients. Produced via immunoSEQ multiplex PCR; TCRdb's table is partial and in-frame only. Here the sample spans over 110,000 clones, 80% to 95% being singletons. Sequenced input: blood. These TCRs come from a man aged 25-40 years in good health.

This clone was seen just once. The chain links TRBV30 to TRBJ2-7; 7 bases fit TRBD1. CDR3 size: 14 residues. The germline V gene encodes CDR1 GTSNPN and CDR2 SVGIG (reference sequence). J lost 1 base, V lost 5 bases, and 8 bases had no gene match. CDR3 in amino acids: CAWPIHRGSYEQYF. CDR3 DNA sequence: TGTGCCTGGCCGATCCACAGGGGATCCTACGAGCAGTACTTC.

The genes are TRBV12-3 or TRBV12-4 and TRBJ1-2, with TRBD1 matching over 7 bases. After removal of 7 bases from V and 3 bases from J, the junction contained 5 bases not matched to a gene. This CDR3 comprises 13 residues. The CDR3 spells CASKTGSDYGYTF. The CDR3 nucleotides read TGTGCCAGCAAGACAGGGTCGGACTATGGCTACACCTTC.

This chain joins TRBV7-9 and TRBJ2-6; D gene uncertain. This CDR3 has 15 amino acids. Trimming took off 3 bases at V and 2 bases at J, with 8 bases between the two ends. The V gene's germline CDR1 is SEHNR and CDR2 FQNEAQ (reference sequence). In DNA form, the CDR3 reads TGTGCCAGCAGCTTGGGTGCGGCTGGGGCCAACGTCCTGACTTTC. It codes for CASSLGAAGANVLTF.

The V and J genes are TRBV10-1 and TRBJ1-2, with 10 bases aligning to TRBD1. CDR3 length: 14 amino acids. The trim removed 8 bases at V and 5 bases at J, leaving 8 bases unmatched. Germline loops: CDR1 WNHNN, CDR2 SYGVQD (reference sequence). CDR3 in amino acids: CASRKGGQGYGYTF. The CDR3 DNA is TGCGCCAGCCGAAAAGGGGGACAGGGGTATGGCTACACCTTC.

This clone turned up a few times. This chain links TRBV5-6 with TRBJ2-7; D remains ambiguous. The CDR3 totals 12 residues. The germline gives CDR1 SGHDT, CDR2 YYEEEE. V was shortened by 1 base and J by 6 bases, with 8 bases between the two germline ends. Written as DNA, the CDR3 is TGTGCCAGCAGCTTGAAGGTGAGCGAGCAGTACTTC. Amino acids: CASSLKVSEQYF. Together with reference TRBV5-6 and TRBJ2-7, the CDR3 gives the full variable domain: DAGVTQSPTHLIKTRGQQVTLRCSPKSGHDTVSWYQQALGQGPQFIFQYYEEEERQRGNFPDRFSGHQFPNYSSELNVNALLLGDSALYLCASSLKVSEQYFGPGTRLTVT.

The chain is built from TRBV19 and TRBJ1-6; D uncertain. The germline V gene encodes CDR1 LNHDA and CDR2 SQIVND (reference sequence). The CDR3 spans 14 residues. The V end was cut by 11 bases, the J end by 0 bases, with 11 bases between. DNA for the CDR3: TGTGCCCCGGCCTGGAGCTCCTATAATTCACCCCTCCACTTT. Amino acids: CAPAWSSYNSPLHF. The full variable domain, in which reference TRBV19 and TRBJ1-6 provide the parts outside the CDR3, is DGGITQSPKYLFRKEGQNVTLSCEQNLNHDAMYWYRQDPGQGLRLIYYSQIVNDFQKGDIAEGYSVSREKKESFPLTVTSAQKNPTAFYLCAPAWSSYNSPLHFGNGTRLTVT.

A remark on this clone: The same CDR3 can be traced to other DNA sequences in this sample. The V and J genes are TRBV7-8 and TRBJ2-5; TRBD1 matches 7 bases. Germline trimming cut 5 bases from V and 5 bases from J; bases unmatched to any gene: 2. This CDR3 has 12 residues. Germline CDR1 SGHVS, CDR2 FQNEAQ. Here the CDR3 reads CASSPRGETQYF. The DNA for the CDR3 is TGTGCCAGCAGCCCCAGGGGGGAGACCCAGTACTTC.

The V and J genes are TRBV9 and TRBJ2-3; 9 positions agree with TRBD2. The CDR3 is 15 amino acids. Losses at the gene ends were 0 bases for V and 1 base for J; bases not matched to a gene: 0. Looked up from germline, CDR1 is SGDLS and CDR2 is YYNGEE. The CDR3 DNA reads TGTGCCAGCAGCGTAGGGACTAGCGGCACAGATACGCAGTATTTT. This codes for CASSVGTSGTDTQYF.

The chain links TRBV11-2 to TRBJ2-1; 7 bases align to TRBD2. The J segment lost 15 bases and the V segment lost 2 bases, leaving 13 bases of the junction unmatched. Germline V CDR1 and CDR2: SGHAT, FQNNGV. This CDR3 has 14 residues. The CDR3 loop reads CASSLFFSERDAFF. Here the CDR3 DNA reads TGTGCCAGCAGCTTATTTTTTTCCGAGCGGGACGCGTTCTTC.

This rearrangement joins TRBV7-2 to TRBJ1-1, with 7 bases identical to TRBD1. This CDR3 spans 13 amino acids. The ends lost 9 bases at V and 5 bases at J; junction bases unmatched: 9. Germline CDR1 reads SGHTA; CDR2 reads FQGNSA. Here the CDR3 DNA reads TGTGCCAGTAGAGGGGGCGCTTCGACTGAAGCTTTCTTT. Protein product: CASRGGASTEAFF.

The genes are TRBV11-2 and TRBJ2-5, with TRBD1 identical over 7 bases. CDR1 is SGHAT and CDR2 is FQNNGV in the germline V gene. CDR3 length: 15 amino acids. Losses at the gene ends were 1 base for V and 2 bases for J; bases not matched to a gene: 4. The CDR3 DNA reads as TGTGCCAGCAGCTTAGGACAGGGAACTCAAGAGACCCAGTACTTC. This sequence encodes CASSLGQGTQETQYF.

CDR3 bases: TGTGCCAGCAGTTTATCGGGGATCTCCTACGAGCAGTACTTC. It translates to CASSLSGISYEQYF. The chain is built from TRBV28 and TRBJ2-7; a possible D gene is TRBD2 (5 bases). Per germline, CDR1 MDHEN and CDR2 SYDVKM. CDR3 length: 14 amino acids. The V gene lost 1 base and the J gene lost 0 bases, with 7 bases spanning the gap.

The genes are TRBV28 and TRBJ2-7; 8 bases align to TRBD2. Looked up from germline, CDR1 is MDHEN and CDR2 is SYDVKM. The V segment lost 3 bases and the J segment 2 bases; nucleotides outside the gene matches: 3. CDR3 size: 14 residues. The CDR3 coding sequence is TGTGCCAGCAGTTTGGGCGGGAGGACCTACGAGCAGTACTTC. This translates into CASSLGGRTYEQYF.

The V and J genes are TRBV5-1 and TRBJ2-1; D gene ambiguous. This CDR3 has 16 amino acids. Germline-derived CDR1 and CDR2 are SGHRS and YFSETQ. V was cut by 2 bases and J by 8 bases, with 20 bases left in between. DNA for the CDR3: TGCGCCAGCAGCTTCTTCTCGCTCAGTAAAAACCATGAGCAGTTCTTC. Amino acids: CASSFFSLSKNHEQFF.

This chain connects TRBV28 to TRBJ2-5; 8 nucleotides line up with TRBD1. Germline CDR1 MDHEN, CDR2 SYDVKM. The CDR3 consists of 12 residues. After removal of 5 bases from V and 4 bases from J, the junction contained 0 bases not matched to a gene. The CDR3 region is CASSDRGETQYF. CDR3 nucleotide sequence: TGTGCCAGCAGTGACAGGGGAGAGACCCAGTACTTC. The full variable domain, completed using reference TRBV28 and TRBJ2-5, is DVKVTQSSRYLVKRTGEKVFLECVQDMDHENMFWYRQDPGLGLRLIYFSYDVKMKEKGDIPEGYSVSREKKERFSLILESASTNQTSMYLCASSDRGETQYFGPGTRLLVL.

The chain uses TRBV11-2 and TRBJ1-3, with 8 bases matching TRBD1. The V gene end was trimmed by 8 bases and the J gene end by 16 bases; junction bases not matched to a gene: 10. This CDR3 has 11 residues. Germline V gene sequence: CDR1 SGHAT, CDR2 FQNNGV. The CDR3, as DNA: TGTGCCAGCGAAGAGGTGGGACAGGTCTATTTT. This codes for CASEEVGQVYF.

This chain uses TRBV15 with TRBJ2-5, with D unresolved. This CDR3 region has 12 residues. Between the trimmed V and J ends, which lost 3 bases and 5 bases, there was a span of 7 bases. The germline gives CDR1 LNHNV, CDR2 YYDKDF (reference sequence). CDR3 amino acids: CATSSLRETQYF. For the CDR3, the DNA is TGTGCCACCAGCAGCCTACGGGAGACCCAGTACTTC.

In this sample, this clone turned up a few times. The gene calls are TRBV2 and TRBJ1-1; 8 bases are a match to TRBD1. V shed 6 bases and J 6 bases; nucleotides not matched to a gene: 3. The length of the CDR3 is 12 residues. The germline gives CDR1 SNHLY, CDR2 FYNNEI. This CDR3 reads CASSDRGAEAFF. CDR3 sequence (DNA): TGTGCCAGCAGCGACAGGGGCGCTGAAGCTTTCTTT.

This clone was counted a single time. The rearrangement links TRBV10-2 to TRBJ2-7; no clear D. Germline assignment: CDR1 WSHSY and CDR2 SAAADI. V was trimmed by 3 bases and J by 5 bases, leaving 14 bases between them. The CDR3 has 14 amino acids. Written as DNA, the CDR3 is TGCGCCAGCAGTGACTCAGTCTTAGGAGACGAGCAGTACTTC. This translates into CASSDSVLGDEQYF.

The chain uses TRBV6-1 and TRBJ2-7; a weak D match, TRBD2 (5 bases). The V gene lost 0 bases and the J gene lost 6 bases, with 12 bases spanning the gap. Germline V CDR1 and CDR2: MNHNS, SASEGT. This CDR3 has 14 amino acids. CDR3 protein: CASSEAFVGIEQYF. The DNA for the CDR3 is TGTGCCAGCAGTGAAGCGTTTGTCGGGATCGAGCAGTACTTC.

This sequence joins TRBV7-3 and TRBJ1-6, with a weak D call TRBD1 (6 bases). Germline CDR1 and CDR2: SGHTA and FQGTGA. The CDR3 contains 13 residues. Trimming cost V 4 bases and J 9 bases, with 10 bases left between them. The CDR3: CASSSTGTSPLHF. The CDR3 DNA reads as TGTGCCAGCAGCTCCACAGGGACTTCACCCCTCCACTTT.

The genes are TRBV11-2 and TRBJ2-1; D gene unclear. The CDR3 runs to 18 residues. The V end lost 5 bases, the J end lost 0 bases, and 20 bases lay between the germline ends. Germline-derived CDR1 and CDR2 are SGHAT and FQNNGV. For the CDR3, the DNA is TGTGCCAGCAGCCGCTTGGCCATTGACTTATTCTCCTACAATGAGCAGTTCTTC. This sequence encodes CASSRLAIDLFSYNEQFF. The whole variable domain, remainder taken from reference TRBV11-2 and TRBJ2-1, is EAGVAQSPRYKIIEKRQSVAFWCNPISGHATLYWYQQILGQGPKLLIQFQNNGVVDDSQLPKDRFSAERLKGVDSTLKIQPAKLEDSAVYLCASSRLAIDLFSYNEQFFGPGTRLTVL.

The chain joins TRBV11-2 to TRBJ1-1, with D possibly TRBD1 on 6 matching bases. CDR1 is SGHAT and CDR2 is FQNNGV in the germline V gene. This CDR3 has 18 amino acids. V dropped 0 bases and J dropped 4 bases, with 21 bases sitting between them. CDR3 loop: CASSLDRRGGARVTEAFF. Written as DNA, the CDR3 is TGTGCCAGCAGCTTAGATCGGAGGGGGGGTGCCCGGGTCACTGAAGCTTTCTTT.

This chain uses TRBV28 with TRBJ1-5; the D is unclear. In germline, CDR1 is MDHEN, CDR2 SYDVKM. The CDR3 totals 13 residues. V dropped 5 bases and J dropped 11 bases, with 16 bases sitting between them. The DNA for the CDR3 is TGTGCCAGCAGTACCCCCTCACCCGGGACCCAGCATTTT. Its protein product is CASSTPSPGTQHF. Together with reference TRBV28 and TRBJ1-5, the CDR3 gives the full variable domain: DVKVTQSSRYLVKRTGEKVFLECVQDMDHENMFWYRQDPGLGLRLIYFSYDVKMKEKGDIPEGYSVSREKKERFSLILESASTNQTSMYLCASSTPSPGTQHFGDGTRLSIL.

The chain links TRBV11-2 to TRBJ1-3; D may be TRBD1 (6 bases). Germline-derived CDR1 and CDR2 are SGHAT and FQNNGV. Trimming left V 5 bases short and J 0 bases short, with 14 bases between. This CDR3 region has 16 residues. DNA for the CDR3: TGTGCCAGCAGCCGAGGACAGATGCACTCTGGAAACACCATATATTTT. This encodes CASSRGQMHSGNTIYF.

The chain employs TRBV21-1 and TRBJ2-7; TRBD2 is taken as the D call from the table, unchecked against the DNA. TRBV21-1 constitutes a pseudogene. CDR3 size: 21 residues. The CDR3 protein is CASRRPRGKVGLTQFSYEQYF. CDR3 sequence (DNA): TGTGCCAGCAGAAGACCTCGGGGGAAGGTAGGGCTGACCCAATTTTCCTACGAGCAGTACTTC.

This chain connects TRBV7-9 to TRBJ1-1, with D hard to call. This CDR3 contains 16 residues. Deletions cut 2 bases from V and 0 bases from J, with 13 bases between. Looked up from germline, CDR1 is SEHNR and CDR2 is FQNEAQ (reference sequence). CDR3 residues: CASSLTPGNMNTEAFF. CDR3 in DNA: TGTGCCAGCAGCTTAACCCCCGGCAATATGAACACTGAAGCTTTCTTT.